The present T cell receptor beta chain was sequenced within a study of shared clonotypes between healthy human individuals. Study outcomes and limitations: Having only a few donors restricted how much genetic and exposure-history diversity was captured. Among donors, the sharing of clonotypes was expected to be influenced by sequencing depth.

The table came from immunoSEQ multiplex PCR; TCRdb's copy has only in-frame clones and leaves some out. Among 700,000 to 950,000 clones listed, around 96% were seen once. Germline lookup yields CDR1 SGHVS and CDR2 FQNEAQ. The ends lost 5 bases at V and 0 bases at J; junction bases unmatched: 19. This CDR3 contains 20 residues. A few counts support this clone. The antigen is not known. CD45RO-negative, CCR7-positively selected cells formed the naive CD8 fraction, excluding terminally differentiated effector memory CD45RA+ cells. Everyone who donated was a Caucasian adult who lived in Nashville, Tennessee.

The sequence was collected from a man aged 30-40 years in good health. The sequencing input was naive CD8+ T cells sorted from blood. The chain employs TRBV7-8 and TRBJ2-7; 10 bases align to TRBD2. The CDR3 nucleotides are TGTGCCAGCAGCCCGCTTACCGGGACTAGCGCCACCAGCCCCTCCTACGAGCAGTACTTC. This sequence encodes CASSPLTGTSATSPSYEQYF.